Given below is one T cell receptor beta chain in context. The data were taken from a study of T-cell memory formation after mild COVID-19. Trimming removed 3 bases from V and 4 bases from J; junction bases left unmatched: 11. CDR3 length equals 16 residues. From germline, CDR1 is SEHNR and CDR2 FQNEAQ (reference sequence). TCRdb redid the calling of the 5' RACE reads with MiXCR, one entry per CDR3 protein. The repertoire includes 140,000 to 150,000 distinct CDR3 sequences, roughly 24% of them detected once, and approximately 25% sits in the top ten. V usage is TRBV7-9 and J usage is TRBJ1-2, with 7 nucleotides matching TRBD1. The sequencing input was PBMCs or a T cell subset sorted from them (not recorded which). The sequence derives from an adult woman who had mild COVID-19 (a few samples of this study predate the infection). Cell type and time point are not known. The CDR3 bases are TGTGCCAGCAGCTTTATAACTAGGGGGCTTGGCTATGGCTACACCTTC. Protein: CASSFITRGLGYGYTF. Drawing the rest from reference TRBV7-9 and TRBJ1-2, the complete variable domain is DTGVSQNPRHKITKRGQNVTFRCDPISEHNRLYWYRQTLGQGPEFLTYFQNEAQLEKSRLLSDRFSAERPKGSFSTLEIQRTEQGDSAMYLCASSFITRGLGYGYTFGSGTRLTVV.